Listed below are T cell receptor beta chains from one sample, sequenced in a study of a mutant IDH1 vaccine in newly diagnosed glioma. Their antigen targets remain unknown. Using immunoSEQ multiplex PCR, the repertoire was profiled, and TCRdb retains in-frame clones only, with some absent. The table lists some 60,000 clones, 80% to 90% of them singletons. This sample comprised PBMCs, obtained from a glioma patient whose treatment included an IDH1 peptide vaccine. The receptors stem from a man aged 35-49 years with glioma. Each CDR3 is given without its conserved first and last residue.

V: TRBV27
J: TRBJ1-5
CDR3: ASSLRGTGQPQH

V: TRBV11-2
J: TRBJ1-3
CDR3: ASSNPAAGNTIY

V: TRBV27
J: TRBJ2-7
CDR3: ASRQGWLSSYEQY

V: TRBV19
J: TRBJ1-1
CDR3: ASQGGADTEAF

V: TRBV6-5
J: TRBJ2-3
CDR3: ASRPTDDTDTQY

V: TRBV19
J: TRBJ2-3
CDR3: ASRPSGTDTQY

V: TRBV7-2
J: TRBJ2-3
CDR3: ASSSRRQPLSTDTQY

V: TRBV19
J: TRBJ1-1
CDR3: ASSDGGQLLETEAF

V: TRBV19
J: TRBJ1-3
CDR3: ASTRGPGNTIY

V: TRBV6-5
J: TRBJ2-2
CDR3: AIRRQGKTGELF

V: TRBV5-4
J: TRBJ1-2
CDR3: ASSQNGQPEVYGYT

V: TRBV14
J: TRBJ2-7
CDR3: ASSQGPYEQY

V: TRBV28
J: TRBJ1-5
CDR3: ASSTHGQPQH

V: TRBV19
J: TRBJ2-6
CDR3: ASSRPGAGANVLT

V: TRBV29-1
J: TRBJ1-5
CDR3: SAEQGAGQPQH

V: TRBV5-4
J: TRBJ2-2
CDR3: ASSFEKRGWTGELF

V: TRBV19
J: TRBJ2-7
CDR3: ASSTSGTSYEQY

V: TRBV13
J: TRBJ2-1
CDR3: ASSPISDNEQF

V: TRBV27
J: TRBJ2-5
CDR3: ASSLSVAGQETQY

V: TRBV14
J: TRBJ1-1
CDR3: ASSLRGGNTEAF

V: TRBV7-6
J: TRBJ2-7
CDR3: ASSLAGQVYEQY

V: TRBV6-1
J: TRBJ2-7
CDR3: ASSVQTGFAYEQY

V: TRBV5-5
J: TRBJ1-5
CDR3: ASSAGQGHQPQH

V: TRBV5-1
J: TRBJ2-5
CDR3: ASSLQGALGPETQY

V: TRBV19
J: TRBJ2-5
CDR3: ASSIGNRQETQY

V: TRBV10-3
J: TRBJ2-4
CDR3: AIRSGGGLAKNIQY

V: TRBV19
J: TRBJ2-4
CDR3: ASSPDRGGGNIQY

V: TRBV5-1
J: TRBJ2-3
CDR3: ASSLSLAGASDTQY

V: TRBV7-9
J: TRBJ2-1
CDR3: ASSWRGEREFEGQF

V: TRBV5-5
J: TRBJ2-7
CDR3: ASSLEGSSYEQY

V: TRBV7-3
J: TRBJ2-5
CDR3: ASSLGAGTKQETQY

V: TRBV7-9
J: TRBJ2-4
CDR3: ASSLALAGVSIQY

V: TRBV19
J: TRBJ1-1
CDR3: ASSTRGGNTEAF

V: TRBV10-1
J: TRBJ1-1
CDR3: ASSESGTMEAF

V: TRBV7-6
J: TRBJ1-4
CDR3: ASSWSLNEKLF

V: TRBV4-3
J: TRBJ2-7
CDR3: ASSQDRRWEQY

V: TRBV7-9
J: TRBJ2-2
CDR3: ASSLGDRAGELF

V: TRBV5-1
J: TRBJ2-7
CDR3: ASRMGGVDEQY

V: TRBV18
J: TRBJ1-5
CDR3: ASSPNSGNNQPQH

V: TRBV7-9
J: TRBJ2-7
CDR3: ASSLVLNYEQY

V: TRBV9
J: TRBJ2-3
CDR3: ASRPGLADTDTQY

V: TRBV9
J: TRBJ1-5
CDR3: ASSLFHQPQH

V: TRBV19
J: TRBJ1-5
CDR3: ASSATLAQPQH

V: TRBV6-1
J: TRBJ2-1
CDR3: ASSEADRVPYNEQF

V: TRBV19
J: TRBJ1-2
CDR3: ASGDRGQDYGYT

V: TRBV4-1
J: TRBJ1-4
CDR3: ASSQQGGRHEKLF

V: TRBV19
J: TRBJ2-7
CDR3: ASSIPGQLHYEQY

V: TRBV28
J: TRBJ1-5
CDR3: ASRASTGGANQPQH

V: TRBV7-9
J: TRBJ1-2
CDR3: ASSFDTYT

V: TRBV7-9
J: TRBJ2-5
CDR3: ASSQDRVWDTQY

V: TRBV7-2
J: TRBJ2-3
CDR3: ASGIPSTDTQY

V: TRBV28
J: TRBJ1-2
CDR3: ASSQTNNDGYT